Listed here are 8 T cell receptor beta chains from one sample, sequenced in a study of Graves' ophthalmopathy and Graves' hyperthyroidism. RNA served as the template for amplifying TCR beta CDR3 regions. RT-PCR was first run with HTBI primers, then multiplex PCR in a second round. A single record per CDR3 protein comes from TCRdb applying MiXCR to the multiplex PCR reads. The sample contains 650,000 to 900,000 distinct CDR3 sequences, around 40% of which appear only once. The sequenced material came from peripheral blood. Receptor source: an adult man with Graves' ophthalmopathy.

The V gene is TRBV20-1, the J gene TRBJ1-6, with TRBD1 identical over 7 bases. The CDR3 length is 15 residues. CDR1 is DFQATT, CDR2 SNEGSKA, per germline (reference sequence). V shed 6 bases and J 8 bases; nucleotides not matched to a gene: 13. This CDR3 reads CSASSRPRGDSPLHF. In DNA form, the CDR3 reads TGCAGTGCCAGCAGCCGACCCAGGGGGGATTCACCCCTCCACTTT.

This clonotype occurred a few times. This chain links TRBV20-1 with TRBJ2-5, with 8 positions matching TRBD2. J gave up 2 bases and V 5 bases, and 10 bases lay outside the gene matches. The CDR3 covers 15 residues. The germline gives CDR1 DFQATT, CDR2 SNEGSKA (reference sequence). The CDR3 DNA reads TGCAGTGCTCCGTCGGGGGGGAACATACAAGAGACCCAGTACTTC. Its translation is CSAPSGGNIQETQYF.

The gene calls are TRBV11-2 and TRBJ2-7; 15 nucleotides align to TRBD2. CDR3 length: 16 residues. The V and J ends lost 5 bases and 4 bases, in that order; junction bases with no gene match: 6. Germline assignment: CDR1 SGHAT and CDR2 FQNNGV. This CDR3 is CASSLRTSGGVYEQYF. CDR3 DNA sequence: TGTGCCAGCAGCCTCAGGACTAGCGGGGGGGTATACGAGCAGTACTTC.

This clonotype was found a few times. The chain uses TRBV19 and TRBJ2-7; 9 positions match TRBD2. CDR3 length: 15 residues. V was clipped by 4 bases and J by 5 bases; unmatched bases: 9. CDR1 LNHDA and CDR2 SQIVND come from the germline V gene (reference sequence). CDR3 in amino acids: CASSTSDSGSNEQYF. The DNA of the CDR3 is TGTGCCAGTAGTACCTCGGATAGCGGGAGCAACGAGCAGTACTTC.

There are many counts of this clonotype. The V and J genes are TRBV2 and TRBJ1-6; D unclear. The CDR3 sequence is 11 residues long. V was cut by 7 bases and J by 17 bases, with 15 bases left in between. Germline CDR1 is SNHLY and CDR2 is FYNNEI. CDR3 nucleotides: TGTGCCAGCACGGGCGGGTTGGAGTTCCACTTT. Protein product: CASTGGLEFHF.

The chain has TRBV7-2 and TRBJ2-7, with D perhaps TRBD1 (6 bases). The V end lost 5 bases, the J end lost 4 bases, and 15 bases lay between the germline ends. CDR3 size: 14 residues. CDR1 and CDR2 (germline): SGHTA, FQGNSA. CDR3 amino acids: CASSPRDTEYEQYF. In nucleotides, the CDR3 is TGTGCCAGCAGCCCCAGGGACACAGAATACGAGCAGTACTTC.

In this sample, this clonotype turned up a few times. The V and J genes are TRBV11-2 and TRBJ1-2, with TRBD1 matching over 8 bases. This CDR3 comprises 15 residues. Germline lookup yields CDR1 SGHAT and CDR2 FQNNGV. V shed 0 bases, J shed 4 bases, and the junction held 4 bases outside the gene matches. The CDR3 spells CASSLEQGAGYGYTF. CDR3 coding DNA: TGTGCCAGCAGCTTAGAGCAGGGGGCCGGCTATGGCTACACCTTC. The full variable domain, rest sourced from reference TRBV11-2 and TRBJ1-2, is EAGVAQSPRYKIIEKRQSVAFWCNPISGHATLYWYQQILGQGPKLLIQFQNNGVVDDSQLPKDRFSAERLKGVDSTLKIQPAKLEDSAVYLCASSLEQGAGYGYTFGSGTRLTVV.

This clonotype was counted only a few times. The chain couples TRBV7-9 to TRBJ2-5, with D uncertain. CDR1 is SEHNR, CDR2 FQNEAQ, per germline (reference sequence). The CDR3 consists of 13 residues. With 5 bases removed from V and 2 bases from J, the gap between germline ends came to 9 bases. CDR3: CASSSLRQETQYF. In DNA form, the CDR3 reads TGTGCCAGCAGCAGCCTGCGGCAAGAGACCCAGTACTTC. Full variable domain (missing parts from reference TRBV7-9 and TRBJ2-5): DTGVSQNPRHKITKRGQNVTFRCDPISEHNRLYWYRQTLGQGPEFLTYFQNEAQLEKSRLLSDRFSAERPKGSFSTLEIQRTEQGDSAMYLCASSSLRQETQYFGPGTRLLVL.